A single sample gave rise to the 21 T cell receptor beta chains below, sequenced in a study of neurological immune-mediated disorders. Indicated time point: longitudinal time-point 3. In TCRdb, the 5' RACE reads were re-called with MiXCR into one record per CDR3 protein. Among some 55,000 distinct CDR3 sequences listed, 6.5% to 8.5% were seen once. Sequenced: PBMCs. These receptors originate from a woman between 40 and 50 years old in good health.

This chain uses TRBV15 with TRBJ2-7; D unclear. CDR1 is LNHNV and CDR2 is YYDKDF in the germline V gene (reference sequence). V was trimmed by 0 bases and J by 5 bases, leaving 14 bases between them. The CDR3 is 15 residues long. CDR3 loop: CATSRDLFPANEQYF. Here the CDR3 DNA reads TGTGCCACCAGCAGAGATCTTTTTCCAGCGAACGAGCAGTACTTC.

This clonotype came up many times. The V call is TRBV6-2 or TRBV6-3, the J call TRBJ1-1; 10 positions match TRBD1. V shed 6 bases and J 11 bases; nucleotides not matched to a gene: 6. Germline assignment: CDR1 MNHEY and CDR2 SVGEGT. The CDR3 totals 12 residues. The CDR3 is CASRRDRGGAFF. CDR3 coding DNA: TGTGCCAGCAGACGGGACAGGGGTGGCGCTTTCTTT.

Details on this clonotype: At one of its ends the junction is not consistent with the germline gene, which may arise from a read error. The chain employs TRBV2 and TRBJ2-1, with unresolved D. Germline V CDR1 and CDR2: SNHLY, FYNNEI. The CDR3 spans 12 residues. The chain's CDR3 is CANRLHGNVQFF. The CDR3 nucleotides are TGTGCCAACAGACTGCATGGCAATGTGCAGTTCTTC. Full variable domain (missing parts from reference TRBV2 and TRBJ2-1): EPEVTQTPSHQVTQMGQEVILRCVPISNHLYFYWYRQILGQKVEFLVSFYNNEISEKSEIFDDQFSVERPDGSNFTLKIRSTKLEDSAMYFCANRLHGNVQFFGPGTRLTVL.

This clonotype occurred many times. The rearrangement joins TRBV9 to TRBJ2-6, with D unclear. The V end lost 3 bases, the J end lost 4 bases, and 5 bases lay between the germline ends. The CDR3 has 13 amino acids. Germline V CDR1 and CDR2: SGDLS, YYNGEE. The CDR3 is CASSAPGANVLTF. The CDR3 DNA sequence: TGTGCCAGCAGCGCACCCGGGGCCAACGTCCTGACTTTC.

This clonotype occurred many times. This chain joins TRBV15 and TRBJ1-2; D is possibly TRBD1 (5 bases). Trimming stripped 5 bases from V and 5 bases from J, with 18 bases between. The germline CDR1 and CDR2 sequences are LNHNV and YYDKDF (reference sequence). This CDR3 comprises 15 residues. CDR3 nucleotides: TGTGCCACCAGCTCCGCCGGGGCCAGAGGTTATGGCTACACCTTC. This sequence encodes CATSSAGARGYGYTF.

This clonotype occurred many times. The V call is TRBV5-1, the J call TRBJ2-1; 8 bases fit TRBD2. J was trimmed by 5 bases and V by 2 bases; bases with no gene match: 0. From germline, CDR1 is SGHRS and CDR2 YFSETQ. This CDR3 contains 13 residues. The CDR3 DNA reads TGCGCCAGCAGCTTCGGGGGGGACAATGAGCAGTTCTTC. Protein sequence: CASSFGGDNEQFF. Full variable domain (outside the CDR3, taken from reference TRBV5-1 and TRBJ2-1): KAGVTQTPRYLIKTRGQQVTLSCSPISGHRSVSWYQQTPGQGLQFLFEYFSETQRNKGNFPGRFSGRQFSNSRSEMNVSTLELGDSALYLCASSFGGDNEQFFGPGTRLTVL.

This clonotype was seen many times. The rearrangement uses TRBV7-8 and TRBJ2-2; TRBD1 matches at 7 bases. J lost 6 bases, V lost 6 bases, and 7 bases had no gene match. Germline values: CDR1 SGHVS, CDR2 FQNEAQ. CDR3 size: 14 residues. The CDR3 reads CASRNRGGAGELFF. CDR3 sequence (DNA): TGTGCCAGCAGAAACAGGGGTGGTGCCGGGGAGCTGTTTTTT.

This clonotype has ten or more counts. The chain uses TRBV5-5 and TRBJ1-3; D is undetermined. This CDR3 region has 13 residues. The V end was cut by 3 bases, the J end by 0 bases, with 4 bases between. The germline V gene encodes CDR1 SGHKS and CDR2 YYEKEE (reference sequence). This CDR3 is CASSSASGNTIYF. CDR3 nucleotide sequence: TGTGCCAGCAGCTCAGCCTCTGGAAACACCATATATTTT. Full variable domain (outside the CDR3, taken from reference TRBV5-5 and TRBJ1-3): DAGVTQSPTHLIKTRGQQVTLRCSPISGHKSVSWYQQVLGQGPQFIFQYYEKEERGRGNFPDRFSARQFPNYSSELNVNALLLGDSALYLCASSSASGNTIYFGEGSWLTVV.

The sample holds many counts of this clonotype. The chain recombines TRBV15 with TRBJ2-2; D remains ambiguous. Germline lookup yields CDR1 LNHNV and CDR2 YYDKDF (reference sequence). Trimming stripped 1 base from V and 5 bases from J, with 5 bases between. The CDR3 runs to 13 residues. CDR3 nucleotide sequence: TGTGCCACCAGCAGAGCCGTTACCGGGGAGCTGTTTTTT. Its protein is CATSRAVTGELFF.

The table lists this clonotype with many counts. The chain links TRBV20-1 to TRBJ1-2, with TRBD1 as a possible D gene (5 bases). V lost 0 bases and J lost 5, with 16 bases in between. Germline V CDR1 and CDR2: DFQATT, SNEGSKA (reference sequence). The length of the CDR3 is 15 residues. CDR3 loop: CSARDRKGRGYGYTF. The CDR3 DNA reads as TGCAGTGCTAGAGATCGTAAGGGGCGAGGGTATGGCTACACCTTC.

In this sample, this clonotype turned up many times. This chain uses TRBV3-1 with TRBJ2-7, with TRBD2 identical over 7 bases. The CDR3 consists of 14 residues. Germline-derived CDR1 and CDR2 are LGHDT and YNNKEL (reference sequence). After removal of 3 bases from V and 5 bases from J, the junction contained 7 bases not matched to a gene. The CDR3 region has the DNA TGTGCCAGCAGCCATTCACTAGCGTTCCACGAGCAGTACTTC. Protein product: CASSHSLAFHEQYF.

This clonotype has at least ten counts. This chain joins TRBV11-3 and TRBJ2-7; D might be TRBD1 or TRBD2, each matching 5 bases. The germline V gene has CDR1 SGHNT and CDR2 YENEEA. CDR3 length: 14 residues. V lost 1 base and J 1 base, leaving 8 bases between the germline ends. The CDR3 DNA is TGTGCCAGCAGCTTAGGAGGGACGTCCTACGAGCAGTACTTC. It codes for CASSLGGTSYEQYF.

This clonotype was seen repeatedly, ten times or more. As DNA, the CDR3 is TGTGCCAGCGTGGACAGTATTAAACGGGGTGAAGCTTTCTTT. Translating gives CASVDSIKRGEAFF. The chain has TRBV28 and TRBJ1-1; D might be TRBD1 (6 bases). V shed 8 bases and J shed 7 bases, with 20 bases lying between them. Per the germline V gene, CDR1 is MDHEN and CDR2 is SYDVKM. This CDR3 is built from 14 residues.

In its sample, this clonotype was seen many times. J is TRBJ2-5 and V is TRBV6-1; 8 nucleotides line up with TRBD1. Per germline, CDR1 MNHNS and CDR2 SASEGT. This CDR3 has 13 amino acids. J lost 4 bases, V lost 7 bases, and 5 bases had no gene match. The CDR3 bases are TGTGCCAGCAACGGACAGGGCCGAGAGACCCAGTACTTC. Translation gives CASNGQGRETQYF.

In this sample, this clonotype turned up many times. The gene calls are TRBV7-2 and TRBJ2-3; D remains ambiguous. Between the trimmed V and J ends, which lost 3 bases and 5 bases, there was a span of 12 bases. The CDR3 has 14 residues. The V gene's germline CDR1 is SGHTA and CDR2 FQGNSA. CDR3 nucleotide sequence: TGTGCCAGCAGCTTGAAGGGCTGGGGAGATACGCAGTATTTT. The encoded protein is CASSLKGWGDTQYF.

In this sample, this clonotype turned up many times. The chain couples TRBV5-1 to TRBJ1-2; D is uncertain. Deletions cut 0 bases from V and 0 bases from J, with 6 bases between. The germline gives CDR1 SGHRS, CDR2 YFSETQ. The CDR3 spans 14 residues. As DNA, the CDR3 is TGCGCCAGCAGCTTGGTTACAGCTAACTATGGCTACACCTTC. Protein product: CASSLVTANYGYTF.

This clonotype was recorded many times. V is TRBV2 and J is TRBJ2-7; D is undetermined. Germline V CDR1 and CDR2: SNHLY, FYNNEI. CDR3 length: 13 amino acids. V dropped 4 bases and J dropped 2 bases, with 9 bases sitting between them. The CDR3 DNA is TGTGCCAGCAGTGTGGGCACCACCTACGAGCAGTACTTC. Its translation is CASSVGTTYEQYF.

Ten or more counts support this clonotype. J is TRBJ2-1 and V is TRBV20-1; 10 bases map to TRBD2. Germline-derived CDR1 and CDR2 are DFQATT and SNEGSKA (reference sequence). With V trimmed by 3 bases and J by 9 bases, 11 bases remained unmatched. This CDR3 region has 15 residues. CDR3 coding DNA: TGCAGTGCTAGCCGGCTAGCGGGAGCCGGAGGTGAGCAGTTCTTC. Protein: CSASRLAGAGGEQFF.

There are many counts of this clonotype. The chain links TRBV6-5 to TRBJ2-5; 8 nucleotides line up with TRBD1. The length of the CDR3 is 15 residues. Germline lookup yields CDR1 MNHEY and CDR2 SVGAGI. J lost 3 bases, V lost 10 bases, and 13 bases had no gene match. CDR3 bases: TGTGCCATCCCGCGGGACAGGAGAAACAAAGAGACCCAGTACTTC. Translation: CAIPRDRRNKETQYF.

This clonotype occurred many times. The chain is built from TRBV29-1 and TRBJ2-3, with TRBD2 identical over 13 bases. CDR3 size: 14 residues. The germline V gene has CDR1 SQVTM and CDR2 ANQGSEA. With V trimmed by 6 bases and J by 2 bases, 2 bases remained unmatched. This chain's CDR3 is CSVTSGGNTDTQYF. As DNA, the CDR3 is TGCAGCGTGACTAGCGGGGGGAACACAGATACGCAGTATTTT.

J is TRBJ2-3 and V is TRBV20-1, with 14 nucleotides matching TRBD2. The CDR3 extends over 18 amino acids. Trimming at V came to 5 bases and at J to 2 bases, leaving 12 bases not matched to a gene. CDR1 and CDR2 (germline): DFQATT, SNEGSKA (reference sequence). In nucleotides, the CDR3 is TGCAGTGCTCCCCGAGGGACTAGCGGGGGCCCCTACACAGATACGCAGTATTTT. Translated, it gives CSAPRGTSGGPYTDTQYF.